Detailed here is one T cell receptor (beta chain). What antigen it recognizes has not been identified. It has no much larger one-base neighbor in the sample; base qualities were not kept. CDR1 is given as SGHRS and CDR2 as YFSETQ, both from the germline V gene. Spanning cysteine to phenylalanine, the CDR3 consists of 14 amino acids. Just the 42-base CDR3 DNA is kept, in frame starting at base 1. Unmatched junction bases come to 6, with V trimmed by 6 bases and J by 3 bases. The sample belongs to a study of T cell clonotyping in hematopoietic cell transplantation (dated by TCRdb to the early 2020s). Broadly, across the study: The study collected 130 to 150 blood samples from approximately 40 consecutive transplant recipients and their related donors. Recruitment of patients ran from 2015 to early 2017, and follow-up continued until late 2020 or until death.

TCR beta CDR3 regions were amplified from genomic DNA with the immunoSEQ assay, a bias-controlled multiplex PCR using V- and J-specific primers. In a second PCR step, a proprietary barcode and Illumina adapter sequences were attached to the CDR3 amplicons. An Illumina MiSeq instrument was used for sequencing of the CDR3 libraries. Under the source paper's analysis protocol: Export and quality control were done with immunoSEQ Analyzer 3.0, while downstream analyses used R Bioconductor and Immunarch. Repertoire metrics were calculated using only productive rearrangements within the normalized downsampled data set. Pathologically expanded clonotypes were defined as those larger than 5 templates in the normalized cohort. The Inverse Simpson Index served as the measure of repertoire diversity. CMV-specificity analyses were carried out on the non-normalized data set to capture all clonotypes. The clones in this table, taken by TCRdb from immuneACCESS, are in-frame only. Not every clone is retained; where verified, under half of the shortfall comes from an unresolved V gene, and the cause of the rest is unknown. V, J and clone size reflect that table, while D and trimming were determined from the DNA. A total of approximately 12,000 clones appear in this sample, 85% to 90% of them only once. The ten largest clones capture roughly 15% of the sample.

The intended sense of this specimen's time point label: 100 days after allo-HCT. Recipient blood was collected about 28 days before transplant and at days 30, 100 and 180 after transplant. Nuclei Lysis Solution was used to extract genomic DNA from fresh or cryopreserved unfractionated peripheral blood mononuclear cells. Study-level results and caveats: Only a small fraction of recipient repertoires overlapped donor repertoires, with over 95% appearing de novo at the given depth. Sample size was limited, and cells were not sorted, so CD4 and CD8 repertoire contributions could not be separated. Broader posttransplant TCR repertoire diversity was predicted by donor and pretransplant recipient Inverse Simpson Index values. After transplant, TCR diversity in recipients dropped, and pathologically expanded clonotypes increased progressively from day 30 to day 180.

This chain joins TRBV5-1 to TRBJ1-1, and TRBD1 aligns with 9 junction nucleotides. This sample comprised PBMCs, obtained 100 days after allogeneic stem cell transplant. This receptor was obtained from a female patient aged 55-70 years who had an allogeneic stem cell transplant from an unrelated donor, so the T cells may come from the graft donor. Some clones in this sample may be carry-over from other donors' samples. The DNA sequence reads TGCGCCAGCACCCTGACAGGGGGTGACACTGAAGCTTTCTTT. Its translation reads: CASTLTGGDTEAFF. The full variable domain, completed from the reference TRBV5-1 and TRBJ1-1 proteins outside the CDR3, reads KAGVTQTPRYLIKTRGQQVTLSCSPISGHRSVSWYQQTPGQGLQFLFEYFSETQRNKGNFPGRFSGRQFSNSRSEMNVSTLELGDSALYLCASTLTGGDTEAFFGQGTRLTVV.